This T cell receptor (beta chain) stems from a study of lymphopenia after photon versus proton radiotherapy. Study conclusions and caveats: Photon-treated patients lost naive T cells and TCR diversity; proton-treated stayed stable. Larger post-nadir TCR diversity loss correlated inversely with survival in deceased patients. Oligoclonal CD8+ Temra expansion after nadir drove photon patients' diversity drop. Authors raise, but do not show, better survival with proton therapy.

Looked up from germline, CDR1 is MNHNY and CDR2 is SVGAGI (reference sequence). V gave up 6 bases and J gave up 4 bases, with 12 bases separating them. This CDR3 has 13 residues. Repertoires were generated with immunoSEQ multiplex PCR, while TCRdb's copy carries only in-frame clones and drops some. The table shows some 42,000 clones, with approximately 83% occurring only once. A note on this clone: Its antigen remains unknown.

The TCR was taken from a woman in her sixties or seventies with pancreatic cancer. The specimen was peripheral blood, collected from a patient treated with proton-based radiotherapy. This chain links TRBV6-6 with TRBJ2-5; a possible D gene is TRBD2 (5 bases). The CDR3 protein is CASRLRGGETQYF. In DNA form, the CDR3 reads TGTGCCAGCAGGTTACGGGGTGGAGAGACCCAGTACTTC.